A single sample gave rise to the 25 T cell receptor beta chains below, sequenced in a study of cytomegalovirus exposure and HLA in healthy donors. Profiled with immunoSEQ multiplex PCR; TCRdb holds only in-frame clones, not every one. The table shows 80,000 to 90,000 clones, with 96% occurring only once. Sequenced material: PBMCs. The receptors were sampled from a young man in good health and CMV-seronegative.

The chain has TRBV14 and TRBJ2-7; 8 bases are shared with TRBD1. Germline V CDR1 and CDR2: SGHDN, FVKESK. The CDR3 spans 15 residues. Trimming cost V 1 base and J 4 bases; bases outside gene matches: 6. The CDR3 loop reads CASSQGTGWRYEQYV. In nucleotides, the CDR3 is TGTGCCAGCAGCCAAGGGACAGGGTGGCGATACGAGCAGTACGTC.

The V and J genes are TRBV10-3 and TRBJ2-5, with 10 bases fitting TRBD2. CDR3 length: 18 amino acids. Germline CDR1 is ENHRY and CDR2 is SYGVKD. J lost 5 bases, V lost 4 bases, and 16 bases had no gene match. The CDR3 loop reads CAISAPGGLAGASETQYF. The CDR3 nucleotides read TGTGCCATCAGTGCCCCGGGGGGGCTAGCGGGAGCTTCGGAGACCCAGTACTTC.

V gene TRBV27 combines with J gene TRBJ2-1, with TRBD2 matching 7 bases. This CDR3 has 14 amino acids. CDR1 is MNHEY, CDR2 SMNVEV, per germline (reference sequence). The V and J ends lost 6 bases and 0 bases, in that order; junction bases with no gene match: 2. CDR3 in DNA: TGTGCCAGCAGGCCGGGGGGCTCCTACAATGAGCAGTTCTTC. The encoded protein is CASRPGGSYNEQFF.

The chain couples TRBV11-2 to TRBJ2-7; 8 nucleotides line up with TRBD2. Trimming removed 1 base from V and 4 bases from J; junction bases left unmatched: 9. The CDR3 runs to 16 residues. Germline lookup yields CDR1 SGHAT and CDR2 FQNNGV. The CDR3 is CASSLVASGGPYEQYV. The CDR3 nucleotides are TGTGCCAGCAGCTTAGTGGCGTCGGGAGGGCCGTACGAGCAGTACGTC.

This chain's CDR3 is CASSQRDRSVGNQPQHF. Written as DNA, the CDR3 is TGTGCCAGCAGCCAGCGGGACAGGAGTGTTGGCAATCAGCCCCAGCATTTT. The chain is built from TRBV4-2 and TRBJ1-5; 8 bases line up with TRBD1. The CDR3 has 17 residues. CDR1 and CDR2 (germline): LGHNA, YNFKEQ. V gave up 3 bases and J gave up 2 bases; unmatched junction bases: 9.

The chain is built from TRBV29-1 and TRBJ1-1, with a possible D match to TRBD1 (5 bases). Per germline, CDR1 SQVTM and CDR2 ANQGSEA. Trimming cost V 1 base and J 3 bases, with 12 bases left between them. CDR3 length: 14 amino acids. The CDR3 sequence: CSVEGRGGYTEAFF. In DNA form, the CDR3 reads TGCAGCGTTGAAGGGCGGGGGGGGTACACTGAAGCTTTCTTT.

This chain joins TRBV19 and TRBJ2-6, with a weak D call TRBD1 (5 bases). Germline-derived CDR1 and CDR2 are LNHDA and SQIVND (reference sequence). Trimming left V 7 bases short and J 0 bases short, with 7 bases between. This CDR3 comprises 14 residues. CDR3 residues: CASKQGSGANVLTF. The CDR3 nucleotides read TGTGCCAGTAAGCAGGGCTCTGGGGCCAACGTCCTGACTTTC.

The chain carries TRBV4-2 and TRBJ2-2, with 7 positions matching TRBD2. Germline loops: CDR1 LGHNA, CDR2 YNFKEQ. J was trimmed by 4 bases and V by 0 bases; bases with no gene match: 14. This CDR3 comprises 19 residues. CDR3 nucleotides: TGTGCCAGCAGCCAAGATCTGGGCGGGAGTGGCAGAAGCACCGGGGAGCTGTTTTTT. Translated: CASSQDLGGSGRSTGELFF.

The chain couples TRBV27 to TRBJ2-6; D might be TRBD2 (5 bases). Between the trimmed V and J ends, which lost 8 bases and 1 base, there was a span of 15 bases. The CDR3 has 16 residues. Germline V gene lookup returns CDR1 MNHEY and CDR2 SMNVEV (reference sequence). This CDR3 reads CASSRGTRSGANVLTF. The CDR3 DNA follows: TGTGCCAGCTCACGGGGAACAAGGTCTGGGGCCAACGTCCTGACTTTC.

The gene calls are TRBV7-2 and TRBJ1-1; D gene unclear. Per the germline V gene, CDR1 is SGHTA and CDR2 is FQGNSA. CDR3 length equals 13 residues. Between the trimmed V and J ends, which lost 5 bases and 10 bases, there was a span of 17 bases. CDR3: CASSPLGGRIAFF. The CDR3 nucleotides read TGTGCCAGCAGCCCGTTAGGTGGCAGGATAGCTTTCTTT. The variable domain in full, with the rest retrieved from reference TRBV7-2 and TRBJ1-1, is GAGVSQSPSNKVTEKGKDVELRCDPISGHTALYWYRQSLGQGLEFLIYFQGNSAPDKSGLPSDRFSAERTGGSVSTLTIQRTQQEDSAVYLCASSPLGGRIAFFGQGTRLTVV.

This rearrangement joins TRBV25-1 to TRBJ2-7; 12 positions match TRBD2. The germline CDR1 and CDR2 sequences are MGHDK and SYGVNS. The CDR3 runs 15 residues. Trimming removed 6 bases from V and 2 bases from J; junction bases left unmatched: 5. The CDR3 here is CASRAWTSGTYEQYF. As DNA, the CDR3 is TGTGCCAGCAGAGCCTGGACTAGCGGGACCTACGAGCAGTACTTC.

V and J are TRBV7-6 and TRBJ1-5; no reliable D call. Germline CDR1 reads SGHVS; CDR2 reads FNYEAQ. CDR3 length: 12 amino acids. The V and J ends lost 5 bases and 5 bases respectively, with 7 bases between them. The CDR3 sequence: CASSARHQPQHF. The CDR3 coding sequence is TGTGCCAGCAGCGCGAGGCATCAGCCCCAGCATTTT.

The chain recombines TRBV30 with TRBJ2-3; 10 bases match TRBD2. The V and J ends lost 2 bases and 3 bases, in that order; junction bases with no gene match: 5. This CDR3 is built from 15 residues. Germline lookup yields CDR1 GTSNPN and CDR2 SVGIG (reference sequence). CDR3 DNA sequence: TGTGCCTGGAGTCTTGCTAGCGGGAGAACAGATACGCAGTATTTT. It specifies CAWSLASGRTDTQYF.

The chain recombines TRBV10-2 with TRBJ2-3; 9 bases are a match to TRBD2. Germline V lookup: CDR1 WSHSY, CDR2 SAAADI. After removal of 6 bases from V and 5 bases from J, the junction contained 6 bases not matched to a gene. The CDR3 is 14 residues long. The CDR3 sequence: CASRLGAGGDTQYF. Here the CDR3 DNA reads TGCGCCAGCAGATTAGGAGCGGGAGGAGATACGCAGTATTTT.

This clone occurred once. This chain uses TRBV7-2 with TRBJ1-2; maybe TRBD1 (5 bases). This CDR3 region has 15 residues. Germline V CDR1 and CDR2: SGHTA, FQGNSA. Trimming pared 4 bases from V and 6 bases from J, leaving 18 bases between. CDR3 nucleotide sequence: TGTGCCAGCAGCTCGGGAATGGGGGGAAGGAATGGCTACACCTTC. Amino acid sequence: CASSSGMGGRNGYTF.

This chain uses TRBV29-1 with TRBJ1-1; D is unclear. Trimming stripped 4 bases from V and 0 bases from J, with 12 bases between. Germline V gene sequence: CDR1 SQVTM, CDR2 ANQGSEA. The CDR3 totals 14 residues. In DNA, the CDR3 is TGCAGCGTTGTATCTTTTCCTGTGAACACTGAAGCTTTCTTT. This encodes CSVVSFPVNTEAFF. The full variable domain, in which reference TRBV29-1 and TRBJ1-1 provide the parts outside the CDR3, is SAVISQKPSRDICQRGTSLTIQCQVDSQVTMMFWYRQQPGQSLTLIATANQGSEATYESGFVIDKFPISRPNLTFSTLTVSNMSPEDSSIYLCSVVSFPVNTEAFFGQGTRLTVV.

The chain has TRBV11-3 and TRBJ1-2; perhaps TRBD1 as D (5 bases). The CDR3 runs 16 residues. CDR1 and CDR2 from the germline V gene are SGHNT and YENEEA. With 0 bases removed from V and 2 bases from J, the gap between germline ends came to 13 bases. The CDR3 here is CASSLEGRRGNYGYTF. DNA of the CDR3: TGTGCCAGCAGCTTAGAGGGGCGTCGGGGGAACTATGGCTACACCTTC. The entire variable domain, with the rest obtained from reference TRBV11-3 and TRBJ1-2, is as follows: EAGVVQSPRYKIIEKKQPVAFWCNPISGHNTLYWYLQNLGQGPELLIRYENEEAVDDSQLPKDRFSAERLKGVDSTLKIQPAELGDSAVYLCASSLEGRRGNYGYTFGSGTRLTVV.

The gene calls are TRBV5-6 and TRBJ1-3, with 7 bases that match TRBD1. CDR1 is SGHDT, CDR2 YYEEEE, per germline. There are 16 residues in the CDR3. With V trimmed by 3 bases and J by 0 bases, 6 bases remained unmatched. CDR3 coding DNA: TGTGCCAGCAGCTCGTGGACAGGAAACTCTGGAAACACCATATATTTT. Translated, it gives CASSSWTGNSGNTIYF. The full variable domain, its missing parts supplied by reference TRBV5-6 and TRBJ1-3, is DAGVTQSPTHLIKTRGQQVTLRCSPKSGHDTVSWYQQALGQGPQFIFQYYEEEERQRGNFPDRFSGHQFPNYSSELNVNALLLGDSALYLCASSSWTGNSGNTIYFGEGSWLTVV.

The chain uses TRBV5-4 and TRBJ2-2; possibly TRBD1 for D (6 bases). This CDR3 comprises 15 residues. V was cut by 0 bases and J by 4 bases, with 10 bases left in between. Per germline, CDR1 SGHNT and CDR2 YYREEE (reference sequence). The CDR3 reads CASSLGGHLTGELFF. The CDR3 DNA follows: TGTGCCAGCAGCTTGGGGGGGCATCTCACCGGGGAGCTGTTTTTT.

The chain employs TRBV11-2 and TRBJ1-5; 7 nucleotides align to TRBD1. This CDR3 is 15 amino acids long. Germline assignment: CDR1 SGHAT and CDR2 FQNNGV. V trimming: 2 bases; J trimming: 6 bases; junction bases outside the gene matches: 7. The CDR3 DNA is TGTGCCAGCAGCTTATCGACAGGGTTCTTTCAGCCCCAGCATTTT. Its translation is CASSLSTGFFQPQHF.

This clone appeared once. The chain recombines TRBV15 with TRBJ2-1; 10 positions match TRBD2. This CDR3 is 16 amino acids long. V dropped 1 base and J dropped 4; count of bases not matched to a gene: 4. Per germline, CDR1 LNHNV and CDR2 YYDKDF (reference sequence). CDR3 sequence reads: CATSRGAGGAYNEQFF. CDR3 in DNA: TGTGCCACCAGCAGAGGAGCGGGAGGGGCGTACAATGAGCAGTTCTTC.

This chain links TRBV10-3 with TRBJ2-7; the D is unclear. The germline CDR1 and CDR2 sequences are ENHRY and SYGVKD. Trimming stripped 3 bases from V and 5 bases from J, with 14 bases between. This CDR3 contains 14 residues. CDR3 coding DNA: TGTGCCATCAGTGAACTGGCAGCTGACAACGAGCAGTACTTC. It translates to CAISELAADNEQYF.

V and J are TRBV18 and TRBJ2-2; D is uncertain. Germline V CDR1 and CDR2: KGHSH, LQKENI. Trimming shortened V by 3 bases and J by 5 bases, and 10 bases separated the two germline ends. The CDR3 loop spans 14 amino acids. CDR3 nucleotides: TGTGCCAGCTCACCGACAACCCGGACCGGGGAGCTGTTTTTT. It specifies CASSPTTRTGELFF. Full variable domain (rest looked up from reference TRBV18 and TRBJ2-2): NAGVMQNPRHLVRRRGQEARLRCSPMKGHSHVYWYRQLPEEGLKFMVYLQKENIIDESGMPKERFSAEFPKEGPSILRIQQVVRGDSAAYFCASSPTTRTGELFFGEGSRLTVL.

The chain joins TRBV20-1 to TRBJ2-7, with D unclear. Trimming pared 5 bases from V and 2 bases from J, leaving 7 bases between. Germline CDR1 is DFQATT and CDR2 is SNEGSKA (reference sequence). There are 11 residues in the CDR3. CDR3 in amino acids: CSAVSTYEQYF. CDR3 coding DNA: TGCAGTGCTGTTTCCACCTACGAGCAGTACTTC.

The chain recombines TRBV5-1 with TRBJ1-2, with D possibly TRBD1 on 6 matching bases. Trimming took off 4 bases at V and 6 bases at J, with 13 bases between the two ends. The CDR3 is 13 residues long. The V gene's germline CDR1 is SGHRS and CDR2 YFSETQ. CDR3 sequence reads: CASSLQGLDGYTF. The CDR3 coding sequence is TGCGCCAGCAGCCTCCAGGGGTTGGATGGCTACACCTTC.